The clone carrying this TCR beta chain was observed at least ten times. This record belongs to a study of molecular identifiers for immune sequencing clone quantification. Methods described previously were used for bulk TCR libraries, and listed TCR primers were applied. Via MiXCR, TCRdb re-called the PCR reads, giving one row per CDR3 protein. The table includes a few hundred thousand distinct CDR3 sequences, around 21% detected once. The CDR3 has 18 amino acids. CDR1 SEHNR and CDR2 FQNEAQ come from the germline V gene (reference sequence). V was pared by 2 bases and J by 3 bases, with 22 bases between.

Material: naive CD8+ T cells from blood, with Jurkat cell RNA spiked in. Subset: FACS-sorted CD8+CD4-CCR7+CD45RA+ naive T cells. J is TRBJ1-1 and V is TRBV7-9, with D possibly being TRBD1 (6 bases). The sequence came from a human donor in good health. Some libraries in this study had Jurkat cell RNA spiked in. Here the CDR3 reads CASSLSLLGAESDTEAFF. The CDR3 DNA is TGTGCCAGCAGCTTATCTTTATTGGGGGCAGAATCTGACACTGAAGCTTTCTTT.